The subject of this entry is one TCR beta chain. In Seattle, patients joined the study during active infection and were tracked longitudinally. As handled by the study authors: Amplification of reference gene primers provided the estimated nucleated cell counts. Produced via immunoSEQ multiplex PCR; TCRdb's table is partial and in-frame only. D and trimming were read from the DNA, whereas the V and J calls and clone size are those reported in that table. The table lists 150,000 to 200,000 clones, around four fifths of them singletons. Germline V gene lookup returns CDR1 SEHNR and CDR2 FQNEAQ (reference sequence). The CDR3 length is 11 residues. V lost 1 base and J lost 8, with 6 bases in between. The data were taken from a study of blood T cell repertoires in COVID-19. Across the whole study: The origin of the acute and convalescent COVID-19 samples was the United States, Italy and Spain. T cells, B-cell-depleted T cells, or PBMCs provided the cDNA or gDNA that served as material.

This sequence joins TRBV7-9 and TRBJ2-7; D uncertain. This TCR derives from a woman between 65 and 79 years old with COVID-19, enrolled during active disease. What was sequenced was peripheral blood. CDR3 residues: CASSLGWQQYF. Here the CDR3 DNA reads TGTGCCAGCAGCTTAGGGTGGCAGCAGTACTTC.